This T cell receptor beta chain was found in a study of T cells in Graves' hyperthyroidism and ophthalmopathy. V lost 3 bases to trimming and J lost 6 bases; unmatched junction nucleotides: 6. The CDR3 runs to 15 residues. CDR1 and CDR2 (germline): SGHRS, YFSETQ. This clonotype was counted at least ten times. The source material, RNA transcripts, was used to amplify TCR beta CDR3 regions. HTBI primers were the set used in a first-round RT-PCR of the TCR CDR3. TCRdb used MiXCR to reprocess the multiplex PCR reads, holding one entry per CDR3 protein. The table includes around 270,000 distinct CDR3 sequences, around 20% detected once.

The V and J genes are TRBV5-1 and TRBJ2-1, with 10 bases that match TRBD2. This TCR was recovered from a man in his forties or fifties with Graves' ophthalmopathy. The sample was blood. The CDR3 region has the DNA TGCGCCAGCAGCTACGTAGCGGGAGGATCCAATGAGCAGTTCTTC. It is translated as CASSYVAGGSNEQFF. Full variable domain (outside the CDR3, taken from reference TRBV5-1 and TRBJ2-1): KAGVTQTPRYLIKTRGQQVTLSCSPISGHRSVSWYQQTPGQGLQFLFEYFSETQRNKGNFPGRFSGRQFSNSRSEMNVSTLELGDSALYLCASSYVAGGSNEQFFGPGTRLTVL.